This TCR beta chain was identified during a study of blood T cell repertoires in COVID-19. Whole-study context: Researchers got acute and convalescent COVID-19 samples from the United States, Italy and Spain.

Original analysis: From reference gene primer amplification, estimates of nucleated cell counts were derived. Repertoires were generated with immunoSEQ multiplex PCR, while TCRdb's copy carries only in-frame clones and drops some. V, J and clone size derive from that table, while D and trimming were established from the DNA sequence. The sample lists 150,000 to 200,000 clones, 88% occurring once. The CDR3 sequence is 14 residues long. The V gene's germline CDR1 is MNHNY and CDR2 SVGAGI (reference sequence). Trimming took 2 bases from V and 6 from J; bases not matched to a gene: 4. Sequencing was done on a sample of peripheral blood. The chain joins TRBV6-6 to TRBJ1-2, with 9 bases that match TRBD1. The clonotype comes from a human donor in a cohort sampled during active COVID-19. DNA of the CDR3: TGTGCCAGCAGTTACGGGGGGACAGGGCATGGCTACACCTTC. It specifies CASSYGGTGHGYTF.